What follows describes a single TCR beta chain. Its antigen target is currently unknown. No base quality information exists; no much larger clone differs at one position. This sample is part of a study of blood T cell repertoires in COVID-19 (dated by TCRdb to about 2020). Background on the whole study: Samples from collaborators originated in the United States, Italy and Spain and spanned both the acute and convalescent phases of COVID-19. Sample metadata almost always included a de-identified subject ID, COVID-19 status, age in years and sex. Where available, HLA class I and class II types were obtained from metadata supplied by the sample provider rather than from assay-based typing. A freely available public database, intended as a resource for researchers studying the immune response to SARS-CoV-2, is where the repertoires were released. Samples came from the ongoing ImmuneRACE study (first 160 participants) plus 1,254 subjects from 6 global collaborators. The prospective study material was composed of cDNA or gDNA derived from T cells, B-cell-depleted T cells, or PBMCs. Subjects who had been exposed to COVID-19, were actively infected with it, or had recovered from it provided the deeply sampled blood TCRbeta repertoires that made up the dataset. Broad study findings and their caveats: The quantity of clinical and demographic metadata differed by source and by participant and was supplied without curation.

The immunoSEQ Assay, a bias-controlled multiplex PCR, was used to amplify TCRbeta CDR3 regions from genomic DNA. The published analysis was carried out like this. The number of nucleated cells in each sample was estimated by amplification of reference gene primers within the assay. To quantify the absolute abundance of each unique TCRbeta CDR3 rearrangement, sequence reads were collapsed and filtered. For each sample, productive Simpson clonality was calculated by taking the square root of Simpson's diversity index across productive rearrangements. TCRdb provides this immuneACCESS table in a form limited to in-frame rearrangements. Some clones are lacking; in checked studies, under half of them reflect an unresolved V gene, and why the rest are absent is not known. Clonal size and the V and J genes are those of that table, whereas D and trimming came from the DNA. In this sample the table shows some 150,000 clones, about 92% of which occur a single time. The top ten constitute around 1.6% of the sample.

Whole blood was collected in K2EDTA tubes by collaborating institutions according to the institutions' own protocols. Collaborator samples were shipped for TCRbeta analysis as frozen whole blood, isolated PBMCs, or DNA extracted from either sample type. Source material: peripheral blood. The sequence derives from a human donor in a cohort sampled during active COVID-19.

Here the CDR3 is given as CASSSRTARDTGNTIYF. The nucleotide sequence is given as TGTGCCAGCAGCTCTAGGACGGCCCGGGACACGGGAAACACCATATATTTT. This chain joins TRBV11-2 to TRBJ1-3; tentative D gene TRBD1, with 6 bases matching. At the junction V is shortened by 4 bases and J by 4 bases, with 20 bases in between. The CDR3 sequence holds 17 residues, the cysteine and phenylalanine included. Left in the record is the CDR3 DNA by itself, 51 bases read in frame from the first base. Based on the germline V gene, the CDR1 and CDR2 sequences are SGHAT and FQNNGV.